A selection of T cell receptor beta chains follows, all from one sample in a study of blood T cell repertoires in COVID-19. TCRdb's copy holds only in-frame clones and misses some; the assay was immunoSEQ multiplex PCR. This table holds 350,000 or so clones, around 87% found once. The sample taken for sequencing was peripheral blood. The receptors here all came from a man younger than 35 with active or convalescent COVID-19. Both conserved end residues are part of each CDR3. A D gene is named only where the DNA matches it firmly.

>TRBV28|TRBD1|TRBJ1-1
CASRNTIWTGKLENTEAFF
>TRBV19|TRBD1|TRBJ2-7
CASTPGTGAREQYF
>TRBV7-6|NA|TRBJ2-7
CASSSLLESHEQYF
>TRBV5-1|TRBD2|TRBJ2-2
CASSGLAPRELFF
>TRBV19|NA|TRBJ1-4
CASSMGRTNEKLFF
>TRBV12-3/TRBV12-4|NA|TRBJ1-4
CASRVRVEKLFF
>TRBV11-3|TRBD2|TRBJ2-1
CASSLGGLAGGPYNEQFF
>TRBV5-4|TRBD1|TRBJ1-2
CASSLDGTAYGYTF
>TRBV7-3|TRBD1|TRBJ1-2
CASSPGQGGGYGYTF
>TRBV19|NA|TRBJ2-1
CASRRGNTGTEQFF
>TRBV5-5|TRBD1|TRBJ1-1
CASSLDRGYITEAFF
>TRBV11-3|TRBD2|TRBJ2-7
CASSFSGRGSYEQYF
>TRBV15|NA|TRBJ1-6
CATSRDSPGNSPLHF
>TRBV12-3/TRBV12-4|NA|TRBJ2-1
CASSPEWRMEQFF
>TRBV2|TRBD2|TRBJ2-2
CASSGGLAATGELFF
>TRBV28|NA|TRBJ1-3
CASTPSYSGNTIYF
>TRBV7-8|TRBD2|TRBJ2-7
CASSPSGGLYEQYF
>TRBV2|TRBD1|TRBJ1-4
CASGTGSEKLFF
>TRBV18|TRBD1|TRBJ2-1
CASSPYDRVFEQFF
>TRBV7-9|TRBD1|TRBJ1-4
CASSSLGQATFVEKLFF